The entry that follows covers one TCR beta chain sequence. The germline CDR1 and CDR2 sequences are SEHNR and FQNEAQ (reference sequence). This CDR3 spans 13 amino acids. V was clipped by 7 bases and J by 6 bases; unmatched bases: 3. This sample stems from a study of blood T cell repertoires in COVID-19. In the study overall: Samples representing acute and convalescent COVID-19 were sourced from the United States, Italy and Spain. From T cells, B-cell-depleted T cells, or PBMCs came the material, which was cDNA or gDNA.

In the authors' methods: Cell counts per sample came from amplifying reference gene primers. Clones were read by immunoSEQ multiplex PCR, and TCRdb kept only the in-frame ones, dropping some. Clonal size and the V and J genes are those of that table, whereas D and trimming came from the DNA. The top ten clones hold approximately 3.4% of a sample with 60,000 to 65,000 clones, approximately 86% of them seen once. This sequence originates from a man aged 50-59 years with active COVID-19. The chain has TRBV7-9 and TRBJ1-6, with TRBD1 identical over 7 bases. Sequencing input: peripheral blood. The CDR3 loop reads CASIGTANSPLHF. The CDR3 DNA follows: TGTGCCAGCATCGGGACAGCTAATTCACCCCTCCACTTT.